These 2 T cell receptor beta chains originate from one sample sequenced in a study of shared clonotypes between healthy human individuals. Repertoires were generated with immunoSEQ multiplex PCR, while TCRdb's copy carries only in-frame clones and drops some. This sample has 2 million to 2.5 million clones, with more than 90% found just once. Material for sequencing was naive CD4+ T cells sorted from blood. Subset described: CD45RA+ positively selected. All receptors derive from a man younger than 30 in good health.

Regarding this clone: This specimen includes other DNA sequences encoding the same CDR3. This chain joins TRBV7-2 and TRBJ2-7, with 8 nucleotides matching TRBD1. V lost 4 bases to trimming and J lost 3 bases; unmatched junction nucleotides: 2. The CDR3 contains 13 residues. Germline lookup yields CDR1 SGHTA and CDR2 FQGNSA. CDR3 residues: CASSSTGGYEQYF. CDR3 sequence (DNA): TGTGCCAGCAGCTCAACAGGGGGCTACGAGCAGTACTTC.

The chain couples TRBV2 to TRBJ1-4; 9 bases map to TRBD1. Germline CDR1 and CDR2: SNHLY and FYNNEI. The ends lost 6 bases at V and 7 bases at J; junction bases unmatched: 6. This CDR3 region has 14 residues. The CDR3 sequence: CASRVDRGSEKLFF. The CDR3 region has the DNA TGTGCCAGCAGAGTAGACAGGGGGAGTGAAAAACTGTTTTTT.